The 8 T cell receptor beta chains in this list originate from one sample, sequenced in a study of blood T cell repertoires in COVID-19. Clones were sequenced by immunoSEQ multiplex PCR, and TCRdb holds only the in-frame ones, with some missing. The sample yields fewer than 200,000 clones, around four fifths seen once. Source material: peripheral blood. Source of these receptors: a man between 65 and 85 years old with active or convalescent COVID-19.

The sample holds one count of this clone. The J gene is TRBJ2-1, the V gene TRBV7-2; 7 bases align to TRBD2. CDR1 and CDR2 (germline): SGHTA, FQGNSA. The ends lost 5 bases at V and 0 bases at J; junction bases unmatched: 4. This CDR3 spans 15 amino acids. The CDR3, as DNA: TGTGCCAGCAGCCTCGCGGGGGACTCCTACAATGAGCAGTTCTTC. It encodes CASSLAGDSYNEQFF.

CDR3 bases: TGTGCCAGCAGTCCGGGACAGGGGGCGCGAGGCTACACCTTC. It codes for CASSPGQGARGYTF. The rearrangement uses TRBV13 and TRBJ1-2; TRBD1 agrees at 12 bases. The CDR3 extends over 14 amino acids. Germline CDR1 reads PRHDT; CDR2 reads FYEKMQ (reference sequence). The J segment lost 8 bases and the V segment lost 6 bases, leaving 7 bases of the junction unmatched.

This clone has more than one count but fewer than ten. The chain carries TRBV6-1 and TRBJ1-5, with D hard to call. From germline, CDR1 is MNHNS and CDR2 SASEGT. CDR3 length: 14 residues. V was shortened by 3 bases and J by 5 bases, with 11 bases between the two germline ends. The CDR3: CASSDNGQDQPQHF. The DNA for the CDR3 is TGTGCCAGCAGTGATAATGGTCAGGATCAGCCCCAGCATTTT.

The chain carries TRBV5-6 and TRBJ2-3, with 8 positions matching TRBD2. The CDR3 extends over 16 amino acids. Germline assignment: CDR1 SGHDT and CDR2 YYEEEE. The V gene end was trimmed by 4 bases and the J gene end by 2 bases; junction bases not matched to a gene: 9. The CDR3 region has the DNA TGTGCCAGCAGCCGAGTGGCGGGAGGTCTCACAGATACGCAGTATTTT. This encodes CASSRVAGGLTDTQYF.

V gene TRBV27 combines with J gene TRBJ1-1; tentatively, D is TRBD1 (6 bases). CDR1 MNHEY and CDR2 SMNVEV come from the germline V gene (reference sequence). The CDR3 runs to 14 residues. Trimming left V 1 base short and J 6 bases short, with 12 bases between. CDR3 sequence reads: CASSLLGAGAEAFF. CDR3 bases: TGTGCCAGCAGTTTATTGGGGGCGGGTGCTGAAGCTTTCTTT.

The CDR3 region is CASSLDQIYEQYF. The CDR3 DNA follows: TGTGCCAGCAGCCTTGATCAGATCTACGAGCAGTACTTC. The V gene is TRBV5-4, the J gene TRBJ2-7; D is undetermined. Trimming stripped 4 bases from V and 3 bases from J, with 11 bases between. Germline CDR1 reads SGHNT; CDR2 reads YYREEE (reference sequence). The CDR3 has 13 residues.

The chain links TRBV7-3 to TRBJ2-1; possibly TRBD2 for D (6 bases). V lost 5 bases, J lost 9 bases, and 20 bases lay in between. The V gene's germline CDR1 is SGHTA and CDR2 FQGTGA. The CDR3 is made up of 15 amino acids. Here the CDR3 reads CASSEMPGGNLEQFF. CDR3 in DNA: TGTGCCAGCAGCGAAATGCCAGGAGGGAATCTTGAGCAGTTCTTC.

This chain joins TRBV6-2 or TRBV6-3 and TRBJ2-1; tentatively, D is TRBD2 (6 bases). The CDR3 spans 13 residues. Germline loops: CDR1 MNHEY, CDR2 SVGEGT. The ends were cut back, 8 bases at V and 7 bases at J, with 15 bases in the middle. The CDR3 loop reads CASRPNGGNEQFF. The CDR3 DNA follows: TGTGCCAGCCGCCCTAATGGAGGGAATGAGCAGTTCTTC.